A single sample gave rise to the 32 T cell receptor beta chains below, sequenced in a study of a mutant IDH1 vaccine in newly diagnosed glioma. Indicated time point: week 23, last vaccination. All doses held 300 ug of mutant IDH1 20-mer peptide, with topical imiquimod. The antigens for these receptors are not known. Profiling relied on immunoSEQ multiplex PCR, and the TCRdb table lists in-frame clones only, not all of them. The sample shows approximately 81,000 clones, around 85% of them seen only once. The specimen comprised PBMCs, sampled from a glioma patient whose treatment included an IDH1 peptide vaccine. These receptors were taken from a man younger than 45 with glioma. Some clones in this sample may be carry-over from other donors' samples.

This chain connects TRBV28 to TRBJ1-1; D is uncertain. There are 13 residues in the CDR3. V lost 10 bases and J lost 0, with 12 bases in between. Per the germline V gene, CDR1 is MDHEN and CDR2 is SYDVKM. The CDR3 nucleotides are TGTGCCATCTCTCCTCCGGTGAACACTGAAGCTTTCTTT. The encoded protein is CAISPPVNTEAFF.

The genes are TRBV5-6 and TRBJ1-1; TRBD1 is a possible D gene (5 bases). Germline V CDR1 and CDR2: SGHDT, YYEEEE. The germline V and J ends were trimmed by 1 base and 3 bases, with 7 bases remaining between them. The CDR3 sequence is 13 residues long. The CDR3 is CASSLPGDTEAFF. As DNA, the CDR3 is TGTGCCAGCAGCTTGCCGGGGGACACTGAAGCTTTCTTT.

V is TRBV7-9 and J is TRBJ2-1; the D is unclear. Germline V gene sequence: CDR1 SEHNR, CDR2 FQNEAQ (reference sequence). Trimming pared 3 bases from V and 3 bases from J, leaving 9 bases between. The CDR3 contains 14 residues. The CDR3: CASSFDQSYNEQFF. CDR3 coding DNA: TGTGCCAGCAGCTTTGATCAGAGCTACAATGAGCAGTTCTTC. Full variable domain (missing parts from reference TRBV7-9 and TRBJ2-1): DTGVSQNPRHKITKRGQNVTFRCDPISEHNRLYWYRQTLGQGPEFLTYFQNEAQLEKSRLLSDRFSAERPKGSFSTLEIQRTEQGDSAMYLCASSFDQSYNEQFFGPGTRLTVL.

The chain links TRBV2 to TRBJ2-2, with 7 bases fitting TRBD2. Trimming cost V 5 bases and J 0 bases; bases outside gene matches: 9. The CDR3 is 17 amino acids. Germline V gene sequence: CDR1 SNHLY, CDR2 FYNNEI. CDR3 residues: CASSIRAGRTNTGELFF. The CDR3 bases are TGTGCCAGCAGTATTCGAGCGGGAAGGACGAACACCGGGGAGCTGTTTTTT.

This CDR3 reads CASSYDPGQGYEQYF. The CDR3, as DNA: TGTGCCAGCAGTTACGATCCGGGGCAGGGCTACGAGCAGTACTTC. The chain joins TRBV6-5 to TRBJ2-7; D may match TRBD1 or TRBD2 (5 bases each). The CDR3 sequence is 15 residues long. Trimming stripped 2 bases from V and 3 bases from J, with 14 bases between. Germline V gene sequence: CDR1 MNHEY, CDR2 SVGAGI.

The chain has TRBV28 and TRBJ2-7; D remains unclear. CDR1 is MDHEN and CDR2 is SYDVKM in the germline V gene. V lost 6 bases to trimming and J lost 2 bases, with 11 bases between them. CDR3 size: 13 residues. CDR3 in amino acids: CASRESATYEQYF. The CDR3 coding sequence is TGTGCCAGCAGAGAGTCGGCGACCTACGAGCAGTACTTC.

The V and J genes are TRBV6-1 and TRBJ2-7; TRBD2 is a possible D gene (7 bases). The CDR3 totals 15 residues. In germline, CDR1 is MNHNS, CDR2 SASEGT. V was pared by 0 bases and J by 2 bases, with 11 bases between. CDR3 sequence reads: CASSEAGGLAYEQYF. The CDR3 region has the DNA TGTGCCAGCAGTGAAGCGGGGGGGCTAGCCTACGAGCAGTACTTC.

The V and J genes are TRBV5-4 and TRBJ2-1; 9 positions match TRBD2. Germline trimming cut 10 bases from V and 1 base from J; bases unmatched to any gene: 6. The germline CDR1 and CDR2 sequences are SGHNT and YYREEE (reference sequence). The CDR3 is 14 amino acids. The CDR3 protein is CAFLAGGSYNEQFF. CDR3 bases: TGTGCCTTCCTGGCGGGAGGGTCCTACAATGAGCAGTTCTTC.

The V gene is TRBV2, the J gene TRBJ1-2; D is ambiguous. Trimming pared 1 base from V and 4 bases from J, leaving 7 bases between. The CDR3 length is 13 residues. Germline V CDR1 and CDR2: SNHLY, FYNNEI. The CDR3 reads CASSEGISYGYTF. The CDR3 DNA reads TGTGCCAGCAGTGAAGGCATCAGCTATGGCTACACCTTC.

This clone was recorded a few times. J is TRBJ2-2 and V is TRBV9; D is uncertain. This CDR3 region has 14 residues. Germline values: CDR1 SGDLS, CDR2 YYNGEE. Trimming shortened V by 4 bases and J by 6 bases, and 13 bases separated the two germline ends. The CDR3 DNA reads as TGTGCCAGCAGCCCCAATTCATGGGCCGGGGAGCTGTTTTTT. Translating gives CASSPNSWAGELFF.

V usage is TRBV2 and J usage is TRBJ1-2, with 7 bases that match TRBD1. Per germline, CDR1 SNHLY and CDR2 FYNNEI. The CDR3 runs 13 residues. The V segment lost 6 bases and the J segment 8 bases; nucleotides outside the gene matches: 9. The CDR3 DNA sequence: TGTGCCAGCAGAATAACAGGGGTGCGGGGCTACACCTTC. Its protein is CASRITGVRGYTF.

The chain joins TRBV7-8 to TRBJ2-3, with a possible D match to TRBD2 (6 bases). This CDR3 has 15 residues. V lost 5 bases and J 2 bases, leaving 14 bases between the germline ends. Germline V gene data show CDR1 as SGHVS and CDR2 as FQNEAQ. CDR3 region: CASSQRGLITDTQYF. The CDR3, as DNA: TGTGCCAGCAGCCAGAGAGGACTAATCACAGATACGCAGTATTTT.

This clone came up a few times. This chain uses TRBV2 with TRBJ1-1; no definite D call. Germline-derived CDR1 and CDR2 are SNHLY and FYNNEI. Trimming removed 4 bases at V and 4 bases at J, with 10 bases between. The CDR3 runs 13 residues. The CDR3 sequence: CASSGWPATEAFF. In DNA form, the CDR3 reads TGTGCCAGCAGTGGTTGGCCCGCCACTGAAGCTTTCTTT.

V usage is TRBV5-8 and J usage is TRBJ1-1; D is unclear. CDR1 is SGHTS and CDR2 is YDEGEE in the germline V gene. Deletions cut 4 bases from V and 1 base from J, with 11 bases between. The CDR3 runs 14 residues. CDR3 nucleotide sequence: TGTGCCAGCAGCCCGGAATGGGGGAACACTGAAGCTTTCTTT. This encodes CASSPEWGNTEAFF. The variable domain in full, with the rest retrieved from reference TRBV5-8 and TRBJ1-1, is EAGVTQSPTHLIKTRGQQATLRCSPISGHTSVYWYQQALGLGLQFLLWYDEGEERNRGNFPPRFSGRQFPNYSSELNVNALELEDSALYLCASSPEWGNTEAFFGQGTRLTVV.

The chain joins TRBV28 to TRBJ1-3; no clear D gene. The CDR3 loop spans 16 amino acids. The germline V gene has CDR1 MDHEN and CDR2 SYDVKM. Trimming shortened V by 6 bases and J by 2 bases, and 17 bases separated the two germline ends. The DNA for the CDR3 is TGTGCCAGCAGCCCCCAGTCGAGGGAGGCTGGAAACACCATATATTTT. Protein sequence: CASSPQSREAGNTIYF.

The chain uses TRBV19 and TRBJ2-2; D is perhaps TRBD1 or TRBD2 (5 bases each). The CDR3 has 14 amino acids. Germline V gene lookup returns CDR1 LNHDA and CDR2 SQIVND (reference sequence). Trimming pared 4 bases from V and 7 bases from J, leaving 13 bases between. As DNA, the CDR3 is TGTGCCAGTAGTACGGGACCTGCCATCGGGGAGCTGTTTTTT. This encodes CASSTGPAIGELFF. Full variable domain (rest looked up from reference TRBV19 and TRBJ2-2): DGGITQSPKYLFRKEGQNVTLSCEQNLNHDAMYWYRQDPGQGLRLIYYSQIVNDFQKGDIAEGYSVSREKKESFPLTVTSAQKNPTAFYLCASSTGPAIGELFFGEGSRLTVL.

The rearrangement joins TRBV27 to TRBJ2-2; 12 bases match TRBD1. The CDR3 runs to 19 residues. CDR1 is MNHEY, CDR2 SMNVEV, per germline (reference sequence). Trimming cost V 5 bases and J 6 bases; bases outside gene matches: 16. CDR3 coding DNA: TGTGCCAGCAGTACACAAAATCCGGGACAGGGGGCGCGGGCCGGGGAGCTGTTTTTT. It yields the protein CASSTQNPGQGARAGELFF.

The chain combines TRBV7-9 with TRBJ2-1; 14 bases are shared with TRBD2. V lost 5 bases and J lost 5; bases outside the gene matches: 5. The CDR3 totals 16 residues. Germline V CDR1 and CDR2: SEHNR, FQNEAQ (reference sequence). The CDR3 is CASSPPGLAGDNEQFF. DNA of the CDR3: TGTGCCAGCAGCCCTCCGGGACTAGCGGGGGACAATGAGCAGTTCTTC.

V is TRBV2 and J is TRBJ1-1; 11 bases are shared with TRBD1. Unmatched junction bases numbered 8, after V lost 8 bases and J lost 3 bases. The CDR3 length is 15 residues. CDR1 is SNHLY and CDR2 is FYNNEI in the germline V gene. The CDR3 region is CASAGQGAIDTEAFF. As DNA, the CDR3 is TGTGCCAGCGCCGGACAGGGGGCGATCGACACTGAAGCTTTCTTT. The whole variable domain, remainder taken from reference TRBV2 and TRBJ1-1, is EPEVTQTPSHQVTQMGQEVILRCVPISNHLYFYWYRQILGQKVEFLVSFYNNEISEKSEIFDDQFSVERPDGSNFTLKIRSTKLEDSAMYFCASAGQGAIDTEAFFGQGTRLTVV.

The chain employs TRBV7-9 and TRBJ2-3; D not certain. This CDR3 region has 15 residues. Germline V gives CDR1 SEHNR, CDR2 FQNEAQ (reference sequence). Trimming left V 1 base short and J 0 bases short, with 8 bases between. The chain's CDR3 is CASSLGHVSTDTQYF. The CDR3 nucleotides are TGTGCCAGCAGCTTAGGCCACGTAAGCACAGATACGCAGTATTTT.

The rearrangement links TRBV9 to TRBJ2-1; 13 nucleotides agree with TRBD2. J gave up 8 bases and V 2 bases, and 13 bases lay outside the gene matches. The CDR3 sequence is 18 residues long. Germline lookup yields CDR1 SGDLS and CDR2 YYNGEE. The CDR3, as DNA: TGTGCCAGCAGCGTCTCAGGACTAGCGGGAGAAATTAGGGATGAGCAGTTCTTC. Translating it yields CASSVSGLAGEIRDEQFF.

The chain has TRBV7-2 and TRBJ1-5; D gene ambiguous. Germline CDR1 reads SGHTA; CDR2 reads FQGNSA. The ends were cut back, 1 base at V and 7 bases at J, with 5 bases in the middle. CDR3 size: 12 residues. CDR3 residues: CASSLVNQPQHF. The CDR3 DNA reads as TGTGCCAGCAGCTTAGTGAACCAGCCCCAGCATTTT.

This chain connects TRBV28 to TRBJ2-7, with a weak D call TRBD1 (5 bases). CDR3 length: 15 residues. Trimming removed 3 bases from V and 1 base from J, with 13 bases in between. From germline, CDR1 is MDHEN and CDR2 SYDVKM. The CDR3 nucleotides read TGTGCCAGCAGTTTCGGTTTCGCAGGGTCCTACGAGCAGTACTTC. As protein: CASSFGFAGSYEQYF. Looking up the rest from reference TRBV28 and TRBJ2-7 gives the full variable domain: DVKVTQSSRYLVKRTGEKVFLECVQDMDHENMFWYRQDPGLGLRLIYFSYDVKMKEKGDIPEGYSVSREKKERFSLILESASTNQTSMYLCASSFGFAGSYEQYFGPGTRLTVT.

The chain uses TRBV18 and TRBJ1-4; 7 nucleotides align to TRBD1. Germline CDR1 reads KGHSH; CDR2 reads LQKENI. V lost 8 bases and J lost 2; bases outside the gene matches: 5. The CDR3 spans 14 residues. As DNA, the CDR3 is TGTGCCAGCAAACAGGGGTCCACTAATGAAAAACTGTTTTTT. It specifies CASKQGSTNEKLFF.

This clone has just one count. This chain uses TRBV11-2 with TRBJ2-5; D remains unclear. Germline V gene sequence: CDR1 SGHAT, CDR2 FQNNGV. V was trimmed by 5 bases and J by 0 bases, leaving 7 bases between them. This CDR3 is built from 13 residues. DNA of the CDR3: TGTGCCAGCAGCCCGGACCACCAAGAGACCCAGTACTTC. Translated: CASSPDHQETQYF.

The chain uses TRBV18 and TRBJ1-1; a weak D match, TRBD1 (5 bases). Trimming stripped 3 bases from V and 6 bases from J, with 20 bases between. Germline CDR1 KGHSH, CDR2 LQKENI. The CDR3 extends over 16 amino acids. CDR3 coding DNA: TGTGCCAGCTCACCGGGAAGTTCAGGGAGGATCGCTGAAGCTTTCTTT. Translation gives CASSPGSSGRIAEAFF.

This chain uses TRBV6-6 with TRBJ2-7, with D perhaps TRBD2 (6 bases). CDR3 length equals 14 residues. Germline values: CDR1 MNHNY, CDR2 SVGAGI (reference sequence). V was cut by 0 bases and J by 5 bases, with 11 bases left in between. The CDR3 region is CASSYSREAHEQYF. The CDR3 DNA reads as TGTGCCAGCAGTTACTCGAGGGAGGCCCACGAGCAGTACTTC.

The chain recombines TRBV10-3 with TRBJ2-3; 9 bases are a match to TRBD1. The CDR3 spans 17 residues. J gave up 4 bases and V 3 bases, and 11 bases lay outside the gene matches. CDR1 is ENHRY, CDR2 SYGVKD, per germline. Written as DNA, the CDR3 is TGTGCCATCAGTGAAACGGGACAGGGAGGTTGGTCAGATACGCAGTATTTT. Its protein product is CAISETGQGGWSDTQYF.

The chain uses TRBV28 and TRBJ2-5; 14 nucleotides agree with TRBD2. The CDR3 has 15 residues. Germline-derived CDR1 and CDR2 are MDHEN and SYDVKM. V lost 10 bases and J lost 2; bases outside the gene matches: 6. The CDR3 sequence is CATGLAGGGQETQYF. In DNA, the CDR3 is TGTGCCACCGGACTAGCGGGAGGAGGACAAGAGACCCAGTACTTC.

The chain uses TRBV11-2 and TRBJ2-5; D possibly corresponds to TRBD1 (5 bases). The CDR3 length is 14 residues. V lost 4 bases to trimming and J lost 3 bases, with 12 bases between them. CDR1 is SGHAT, CDR2 FQNNGV, per germline. The CDR3 loop is CASSSDSYEETQYF. The CDR3 DNA is TGTGCCAGCAGCTCAGACAGTTACGAAGAGACCCAGTACTTC. Variable domain in full (rest from reference TRBV11-2 and TRBJ2-5): EAGVAQSPRYKIIEKRQSVAFWCNPISGHATLYWYQQILGQGPKLLIQFQNNGVVDDSQLPKDRFSAERLKGVDSTLKIQPAKLEDSAVYLCASSSDSYEETQYFGPGTRLLVL.

This clone is a singleton in its sample. The chain uses TRBV19 and TRBJ2-1, with unresolved D. Germline V CDR1 and CDR2: LNHDA, SQIVND (reference sequence). Trimming pared 3 bases from V and 0 bases from J, leaving 3 bases between. The CDR3 loop spans 13 amino acids. The CDR3 here is CASSISSYNEQFF. The CDR3 region has the DNA TGTGCCAGTAGTATTAGCTCCTACAATGAGCAGTTCTTC.

The J gene is TRBJ1-4, the V gene TRBV10-3, with 7 bases that match TRBD1. CDR1 and CDR2 from the germline V gene are ENHRY and SYGVKD. This CDR3 is 16 amino acids long. Trimming cost V 0 bases and J 7 bases; bases outside gene matches: 8. As DNA, the CDR3 is TGTGCCATCAGTGAGTCTCGACAGGGATTTGGTGAAAAACTGTTTTTT. This codes for CAISESRQGFGEKLFF.